These 26 T cell receptor beta chains share one sample of origin, sequenced in a study of beta chain features in type 1 diabetes. General study points: When Type 1 diabetes patients were examined, their TCRB CDR3s proved moderately but significantly shorter in all four CD4+ subsets.

No antigens are known for them. Every isolated RNA sample was fully reverse transcribed, so sequencing captured expressed TCRB transcripts. Clones were sequenced by immunoSEQ multiplex PCR, and TCRdb holds only the in-frame ones, with some missing. The sample lists 250,000 to 300,000 clones; approximately 24% were seen once. Sequenced: naive CD4+ T cells from blood. Receptor source: a woman in her thirties with type 1 diabetes.

The gene calls are TRBV28 and TRBJ2-3; 9 bases match TRBD2. The CDR3 runs 15 residues. Trimming took 8 bases from V and 4 from J; bases not matched to a gene: 10. The germline V gene encodes CDR1 MDHEN and CDR2 SYDVKM. The CDR3: CASGRRGRGADTQYF. For the CDR3, the DNA is TGTGCCAGCGGTCGTCGCGGGAGGGGGGCAGATACGCAGTATTTT. The full variable domain, its missing parts supplied by reference TRBV28 and TRBJ2-3, is DVKVTQSSRYLVKRTGEKVFLECVQDMDHENMFWYRQDPGLGLRLIYFSYDVKMKEKGDIPEGYSVSREKKERFSLILESASTNQTSMYLCASGRRGRGADTQYFGPGTRLTVL.

V and J are TRBV10-3 and TRBJ2-5; 8 bases fit TRBD1. The V gene end was trimmed by 6 bases and the J gene end by 3 bases; junction bases not matched to a gene: 3. Germline CDR1 ENHRY, CDR2 SYGVKD. CDR3 length equals 13 residues. CDR3 in DNA: TGTGCCATCAGAACGACAGGGGAAGAGACCCAGTACTTC. Protein: CAIRTTGEETQYF.

The CDR3 coding sequence is TGTGCCAGCAGCCACACTAGCGAAGAGACCCAGTACTTC. Encoded protein: CASSHTSEETQYF. V and J are TRBV7-9 and TRBJ2-5, with TRBD2 identical over 7 bases. J lost 3 bases, V lost 5 bases, and 3 bases had no gene match. The germline gives CDR1 SEHNR, CDR2 FQNEAQ (reference sequence). The CDR3 is 13 residues long.

Of note for this clone: Different DNA sequences within this sample yield the same CDR3. V gene TRBV9 combines with J gene TRBJ2-3; D is perhaps TRBD1 (5 bases). The CDR3 spans 15 residues. V lost 0 bases, J lost 2 bases, and 10 bases lay in between. Germline CDR1 reads SGDLS; CDR2 reads YYNGEE. The CDR3 nucleotides are TGTGCCAGCAGCGTAGCAGGGCTAAACACAGATACGCAGTATTTT. Translated: CASSVAGLNTDTQYF. The complete variable domain, with remaining parts taken from reference TRBV9 and TRBJ2-3, reads DSGVTQTPKHLITATGQRVTLRCSPRSGDLSVYWYQQSLDQGLQFLIQYYNGEERAKGNILERFSAQQFPDLHSELNLSSLELGDSALYFCASSVAGLNTDTQYFGPGTRLTVL.

This clone has just a few counts. The chain combines TRBV2 with TRBJ2-1; D gene uncertain. Trimming pared 2 bases from V and 8 bases from J, leaving 4 bases between. The CDR3 is made up of 11 amino acids. Germline CDR1 and CDR2: SNHLY and FYNNEI. The CDR3 nucleotides read TGTGCCAGCAGTGAACCCGATGAGCAGTTCTTC. Encoded protein: CASSEPDEQFF.

This clone has more than one count but fewer than ten. The chain has TRBV30 and TRBJ2-5, with 8 bases matching TRBD1. Unmatched junction bases numbered 13, after V lost 5 bases and J lost 5 bases. This CDR3 has 15 residues. The germline V gene has CDR1 GTSNPN and CDR2 SVGIG (reference sequence). The CDR3 DNA reads as TGTGCCTGGCAGGGACCAGGGGGCAGGTGGGAGACCCAGTACTTC. It translates to CAWQGPGGRWETQYF.

The rearrangement uses TRBV4-1 and TRBJ1-3, with no clear D. Germline CDR1 reads MGHRA; CDR2 reads YSYEKL. The CDR3 is made up of 15 amino acids. Between the trimmed V and J ends, which lost 0 bases and 0 bases, there was a span of 6 bases. This chain's CDR3 is CASSQDRFSGNTIYF. For the CDR3, the DNA is TGCGCCAGCAGCCAAGACAGGTTCTCTGGAAACACCATATATTTT.

The chain links TRBV25-1 to TRBJ1-2; D is unclear. Germline CDR1 and CDR2: MGHDK and SYGVNS. The CDR3 extends over 12 amino acids. V lost 6 bases, J lost 7 bases, and 12 bases lay in between. The CDR3 DNA reads TGTGCCAGCAGCGTGTCCGGGTTTGGCTACACCTTC. Translated: CASSVSGFGYTF.

This clone was seen a few times. The genes are TRBV10-3 and TRBJ1-2; possible D gene TRBD1, 6 bases. Germline V gene data show CDR1 as ENHRY and CDR2 as SYGVKD. The CDR3 totals 13 residues. V dropped 6 bases and J dropped 4 bases, with 12 bases sitting between them. Written as DNA, the CDR3 is TGTGCCATCAGGGGACATTCTGTCTATGGCTACACCTTC. It specifies CAIRGHSVYGYTF.

This clone was detected a few times. The rearrangement uses TRBV30 and TRBJ2-5; no firm D call. Trimming removed 2 bases at V and 5 bases at J, with 6 bases between. The length of the CDR3 is 11 residues. CDR1 and CDR2 (germline): GTSNPN, SVGIG (reference sequence). CDR3 region: CAWSSRETQYF. Here the CDR3 DNA reads TGTGCCTGGAGTTCGCGGGAGACCCAGTACTTC.

The chain couples TRBV4-1 to TRBJ2-7, with a possible D match to TRBD1 (6 bases). The CDR3 contains 15 residues. Between the trimmed V and J ends, which lost 4 bases and 3 bases, there was a span of 16 bases. Germline V gives CDR1 MGHRA, CDR2 YSYEKL. The CDR3 region is CASSRSEQGFYEQYF. As DNA, the CDR3 is TGCGCCAGCAGCCGATCCGAACAGGGTTTCTACGAGCAGTACTTC.

This chain links TRBV29-1 with TRBJ2-1, with TRBD2 identical over 7 bases. The germline gives CDR1 SQVTM, CDR2 ANQGSEA. CDR3 length: 17 residues. The V segment lost 1 base and the J segment 3 bases; nucleotides outside the gene matches: 12. For the CDR3, the DNA is TGCAGCGTTGAAGGGGGTTTGGCGGGAGCGAGCTACAATGAGCAGTTCTTC. It translates to CSVEGGLAGASYNEQFF.

The rearrangement uses TRBV7-9 and TRBJ1-3; possibly TRBD1 for D (6 bases). The CDR3 extends over 16 amino acids. The germline V gene encodes CDR1 SEHNR and CDR2 FQNEAQ (reference sequence). V was clipped by 4 bases and J by 0 bases, with 13 bases between them. CDR3 coding DNA: TGTGCCAGCAGCTCCCGGACAGCTGGCTCTGGAAACACCATATATTTT. This translates into CASSSRTAGSGNTIYF.

The chain joins TRBV10-3 to TRBJ1-2; 11 bases match TRBD1. CDR3 size: 16 residues. After removal of 0 bases from V and 1 base from J, the junction contained 1 base not matched to a gene. The germline CDR1 and CDR2 sequences are ENHRY and SYGVKD. The CDR3 here is CAISESGTGGNYGYTF. The CDR3 nucleotides read TGTGCCATCAGTGAGTCGGGGACAGGGGGTAACTATGGCTACACCTTC.

This clone came up a few times. Other DNA sequences in the same sample also yield this CDR3. V gene TRBV29-1 combines with J gene TRBJ2-2; D is unresolved. CDR1 is SQVTM, CDR2 ANQGSEA, per germline. The V end was cut by 3 bases, the J end by 2 bases, with 4 bases between. CDR3 length: 12 amino acids. In DNA, the CDR3 is TGCAGCGTTGACAGAAACACCGGGGAGCTGTTTTTT. Its protein product is CSVDRNTGELFF.

The sample holds a few counts of this clone. This sequence joins TRBV29-1 and TRBJ1-1; maybe TRBD1 (6 bases). Germline-derived CDR1 and CDR2 are SQVTM and ANQGSEA. The V end lost 7 bases, the J end lost 1 base, and 16 bases lay between the germline ends. The length of the CDR3 is 14 residues. The CDR3: CSATSDRENTEAFF. The CDR3 DNA sequence: TGCAGCGCCACGTCGGACAGAGAGAACACTGAAGCTTTCTTT.

The V gene is TRBV29-1, the J gene TRBJ1-2, with 7 bases identical to TRBD1. The ends lost 2 bases at V and 4 bases at J; junction bases unmatched: 10. The germline gives CDR1 SQVTM, CDR2 ANQGSEA. This CDR3 has 15 amino acids. The CDR3 coding sequence is TGCAGCGTTGAATACCGGGACAGATTGACCTATGGCTACACCTTC. Its translation is CSVEYRDRLTYGYTF. The full variable domain, with the rest looked up from reference TRBV29-1 and TRBJ1-2, is SAVISQKPSRDICQRGTSLTIQCQVDSQVTMMFWYRQQPGQSLTLIATANQGSEATYESGFVIDKFPISRPNLTFSTLTVSNMSPEDSSIYLCSVEYRDRLTYGYTFGSGTRLTVV.

In this sample, this clone turned up a few times. The V gene is TRBV7-3, the J gene TRBJ2-1; TRBD2 agrees at 8 bases. The V segment lost 2 bases and the J segment 8 bases; nucleotides outside the gene matches: 8. The CDR3 loop spans 15 amino acids. CDR1 and CDR2 (germline): SGHTA, FQGTGA. CDR3 loop: CASSLLGLEFDEQFF. CDR3 in DNA: TGTGCCAGCAGCTTATTGGGACTAGAGTTCGATGAGCAGTTCTTC.

The chain employs TRBV5-4 and TRBJ1-1, with TRBD1 identical over 7 bases. CDR1 and CDR2 from the germline V gene are SGHNT and YYREEE (reference sequence). V was pared by 4 bases and J by 5 bases, with 2 bases of the junction left unmatched. The length of the CDR3 is 12 residues. In nucleotides, the CDR3 is TGTGCCAGCAGCCTGGACAGGACTGAAGCTTTCTTT. Translated: CASSLDRTEAFF.

The sample holds one count of this clone. The chain combines TRBV6-5 with TRBJ1-5; the match to TRBD1 covers 7 bases. V shed 2 bases and J 7 bases; nucleotides not matched to a gene: 8. Germline CDR1 MNHEY, CDR2 SVGAGI. This CDR3 comprises 15 residues. CDR3 sequence (DNA): TGTGCCAGCAGTTACGTACAGGGGAATGGCCAGCCCCAGCATTTT. It codes for CASSYVQGNGQPQHF.

The chain is built from TRBV7-9 and TRBJ2-7; D gene ambiguous. Germline CDR1 is SEHNR and CDR2 is FQNEAQ (reference sequence). The CDR3 is 11 residues long. Trimming took off 5 bases at V and 5 bases at J, with 7 bases between the two ends. The CDR3 sequence: CASSPRNEQYF. The CDR3 DNA reads as TGTGCCAGCAGCCCCCGTAACGAGCAGTACTTC.

This chain uses TRBV7-2 with TRBJ2-2; perhaps TRBD2 as D (6 bases). Trimming cost V 8 bases and J 5 bases, with 12 bases left between them. Germline CDR1 and CDR2: SGHTA and FQGNSA. The CDR3 length is 13 residues. CDR3 residues: CASSVAGTGELFF. CDR3 DNA: TGTGCCAGCTCCGTCGCGGGAACCGGGGAGCTGTTTTTT.

This rearrangement joins TRBV6-5 to TRBJ2-4; 7 nucleotides line up with TRBD1. The V gene's germline CDR1 is MNHEY and CDR2 SVGAGI. V was pared by 0 bases and J by 7 bases, with 6 bases of the junction left unmatched. CDR3 length: 15 residues. CDR3 DNA sequence: TGTGCCAGCAGTTACTCGAACCGGGACAGTAACATTCAGTACTTC. It is translated as CASSYSNRDSNIQYF.

The rearrangement uses TRBV7-9 and TRBJ2-3; 12 bases align to TRBD2. Unmatched junction bases numbered 5, after V lost 5 bases and J lost 5 bases. This CDR3 is 15 amino acids long. Germline CDR1 reads SEHNR; CDR2 reads FQNEAQ (reference sequence). In nucleotides, the CDR3 is TGTGCCAGCAGCCGGACTAGCGGGATGCAAGATACGCAGTATTTT. Protein: CASSRTSGMQDTQYF.

In its sample, this clone was seen a few times. The V call is TRBV9, the J call TRBJ2-3; 8 nucleotides agree with TRBD2. Germline CDR1 and CDR2: SGDLS and YYNGEE. CDR3 size: 16 residues. V trimming: 0 bases; J trimming: 0 bases; junction bases outside the gene matches: 3. The CDR3 loop reads CASSVAGGPSTDTQYF. CDR3 in DNA: TGTGCCAGCAGCGTAGCGGGAGGGCCCAGCACAGATACGCAGTATTTT. The whole variable domain, filled in from reference TRBV9 and TRBJ2-3, reads DSGVTQTPKHLITATGQRVTLRCSPRSGDLSVYWYQQSLDQGLQFLIQYYNGEERAKGNILERFSAQQFPDLHSELNLSSLELGDSALYFCASSVAGGPSTDTQYFGPGTRLTVL.

The chain carries TRBV18 and TRBJ2-3; D remains ambiguous. This CDR3 is built from 13 residues. Germline CDR1 KGHSH, CDR2 LQKENI. V lost 5 bases and J lost 2, with 8 bases in between. In nucleotides, the CDR3 is TGTGCCAGCTCAAAAGGAGCCACAGATACGCAGTATTTT. This sequence encodes CASSKGATDTQYF. Based on the CDR3 plus reference TRBV18 and TRBJ2-3, the full variable domain is NAGVMQNPRHLVRRRGQEARLRCSPMKGHSHVYWYRQLPEEGLKFMVYLQKENIIDESGMPKERFSAEFPKEGPSILRIQQVVRGDSAAYFCASSKGATDTQYFGPGTRLTVL.